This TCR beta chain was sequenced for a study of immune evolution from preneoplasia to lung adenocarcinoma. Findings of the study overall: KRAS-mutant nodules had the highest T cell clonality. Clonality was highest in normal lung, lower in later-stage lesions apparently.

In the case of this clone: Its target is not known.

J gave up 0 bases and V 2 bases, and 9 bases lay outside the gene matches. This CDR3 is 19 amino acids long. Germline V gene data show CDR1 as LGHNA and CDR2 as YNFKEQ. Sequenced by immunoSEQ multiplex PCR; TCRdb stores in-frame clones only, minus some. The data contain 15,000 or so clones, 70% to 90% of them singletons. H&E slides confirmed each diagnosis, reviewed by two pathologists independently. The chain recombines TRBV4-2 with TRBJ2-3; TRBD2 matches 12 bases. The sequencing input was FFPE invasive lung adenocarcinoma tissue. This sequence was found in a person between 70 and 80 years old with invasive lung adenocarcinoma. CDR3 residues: CASSQPGASGGASTDTQYF. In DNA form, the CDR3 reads TGTGCCAGCAGCCAACCAGGGGCTAGCGGGGGGGCGAGCACAGATACGCAGTATTTT.